This is a list of T cell receptor beta chains from one sample in a study of TIL therapy for anti-PD-1-resistant metastatic lung cancer. Using immunoSEQ multiplex PCR, the repertoire was profiled, and TCRdb retains in-frame clones only, with some absent. There are approximately 87,000 clones in the sample; roughly two thirds occur only once, and 9.5% to 12% lies in the top ten. The specimen was tumor tissue, collected at baseline. Receptor source: a person between 25 and 79 years old with non-small cell lung cancer. The CDR3 runs from the conserved cysteine through the conserved F or W. D genes are given only for firm matches. Rows may omit the clone size; those that give it use once, few, many or a size class.

d_call	v_call	clone_size	j_call	cdr3_nt	cdr3_aa
-	TRBV12-3/TRBV12-4	few	TRBJ2-5	TGTGCCAGCAGTTTCCGGGACTTACAGTACTTC	CASSFRDLQYF
TRBD2	TRBV13	few	TRBJ2-1	TGTGCCAGCAGCTTAGGAGCGGGAGAACCCTACAATGAGCAGTTCTTC	CASSLGAGEPYNEQFF
TRBD2	TRBV5-5	-	TRBJ2-1	TGTGCCAGCAGCTTCTCCCTAGCGGGATCCTACAATGAGCAGTTCTTC	CASSFSLAGSYNEQFF
-	TRBV7-9	few	TRBJ1-3	TGTGCCAGCAGCTTAGCCCCGGTCGGGAGTGGAAACACCATATATTTT	CASSLAPVGSGNTIYF
-	TRBV7-9	-	TRBJ2-4	TGTGCCAGCAGCTTAGCAAGCCGAGCCAAAAACATTCAGTACTTC	CASSLASRAKNIQYF
TRBD2	TRBV19	-	TRBJ2-3	TGTGCCAGTACCCGGGGAGCGGGAGGGCATGCAGATACGCAGTATTTT	CASTRGAGGHADTQYF
-	TRBV14	-	TRBJ2-7	TGTGCCAGCAGCCAAGCTTCGGTTGTTGGGCACGAGCAGTACTTC	CASSQASVVGHEQYF
-	TRBV3-1/TRBV3-2	few	TRBJ1-1	TGTGCCAGCAGCCAAACTCGCGGGCACGCTTTCTTT	CASSQTRGHAFF
TRBD2	TRBV7-3	-	TRBJ2-5	TGTGCCAGCAGCCTTTTAGCGGGGGGATCAGAGACCCAGTACTTC	CASSLLAGGSETQYF
TRBD2	TRBV2	-	TRBJ2-7	TGTGCCAGCAGACCTAGCGGGGTTCACTACGAGCAGTACTTC	CASRPSGVHYEQYF
TRBD1	TRBV5-6	-	TRBJ2-1	TGTGCCAGCAGCCCGACAGGGGGCCCTCACTACAATGAGCAGTTCTTC	CASSPTGGPHYNEQFF
-	TRBV6-2/TRBV6-3	-	TRBJ2-3	TGTGCCAGCAGCCAACAGGGAGATACGCAGTATTTT	CASSQQGDTQYF
TRBD1	TRBV10-3	few	TRBJ2-3	TGTGCCATCAGCCGGGCCGGGACAGACACAGATACGCAGTATTTT	CAISRAGTDTDTQYF